This T cell receptor (beta chain) emerged from a study of CD8 T cells in ankylosing spondylitis. Points from the study as a whole: In ankylosing spondylitis blood, a motif of roughly eight highly homologous TCR beta variants appeared characteristic.

TCRdb processed the 5' RACE reads anew with MiXCR; each CDR3 protein has one entry. The sample contains about 400,000 distinct CDR3 sequences, around 20% of which appear only once. Germline CDR1 is MDHEN and CDR2 is SYDVKM. The V gene end was trimmed by 4 bases and the J gene end by 2 bases; junction bases not matched to a gene: 12. This CDR3 comprises 17 residues. Notes on this clonotype: As yet, its antigen is unknown.

The chain is built from TRBV28 and TRBJ1-2; 8 bases align to TRBD1. This clonotype originated in a male donor with ankylosing spondylitis. The source material was blood, either unsorted or a sorted T cell fraction (not recorded which). This chain's CDR3 is CASSYSGQGKINYGYTF. In nucleotides, the CDR3 is TGTGCCAGCAGTTACAGTGGACAGGGAAAAATAAACTATGGCTACACCTTC.